Listed below are T cell receptor beta chains from one sample, sequenced in a study of T-cell memory formation after mild COVID-19. MiXCR was run by TCRdb on the 5' RACE reads, yielding one entry per CDR3 protein. Among under 150,000 distinct CDR3 sequences listed, roughly 20% were seen once. Material for sequencing was PBMCs or a T cell subset sorted from them (not recorded which). The source of these receptors is a man aged 18 to 30 who had mild COVID-19 (a few samples of this study predate the infection). Cell type and time point are not known. CDR3s include the opening cysteine and the closing phenylalanine or tryptophan. Fields, in order: V gene, clone size, D gene, J gene, CDR3 protein, CDR3 DNA. D genes are given only for firm matches. Clone size is given for some rows only: seen once, a few or many times, or a class if the clone is expanded.

>TRBV5-1|few|.|TRBJ2-3
CASSLSRLVAVDTDTQYF
TGCGCCAGCAGCCTGAGCCGTCTGGTAGCGGTAGATACAGATACGCAGTATTTT
>TRBV7-9|.|.|TRBJ2-1
CASSLASGSSASYNEQFF
TGTGCCAGCAGCTTAGCCAGCGGGTCCTCCGCCTCCTACAATGAGCAGTTCTTC
>TRBV9|.|TRBD1|TRBJ2-2
CASSASGTGGTGELFF
TGTGCCAGCAGCGCCTCCGGGACAGGAGGAACCGGGGAGCTGTTTTTT
>TRBV4-3|.|.|TRBJ2-3
CASSQGLSTDTQYF
TGCGCCAGCAGCCAAGGACTGAGCACAGATACGCAGTATTTT
>TRBV12-3/TRBV12-4|many|TRBD1|TRBJ1-4
CASSLALWDGQGVLAGLFF
TGTGCCAGCAGTTTAGCCCTCTGGGATGGACAGGGTGTTTTAGCTGGACTGTTTTTT
>TRBV4-1|.|TRBD1|TRBJ1-2
CASSPQDRDPYGYTF
TGCGCCAGCAGCCCCCAAGACAGGGATCCCTATGGCTACACCTTC
>TRBV5-6|.|TRBD1|TRBJ1-6
CASSSPGQRTSPLHF
TGTGCCAGCAGCTCGCCGGGACAGCGAACCTCACCCCTCCACTTT
>TRBV4-2|.|TRBD2|TRBJ2-5
CASSPVEASGYQETQYF
TGTGCCAGCAGCCCCGTCGAGGCTAGCGGGTACCAAGAGACCCAGTACTTC
>TRBV6-2/TRBV6-3|.|.|TRBJ2-1
CASGIVYNEQFF
TGTGCCAGCGGAATAGTGTACAATGAGCAGTTCTTC
>TRBV7-9|few|.|TRBJ2-5
CASSLPEAGLEETQYF
TGTGCCAGCAGCTTACCGGAGGCGGGTTTAGAAGAGACCCAGTACTTC
>TRBV6-5|.|.|TRBJ1-2
CASTRAQGSYGYTF
TGTGCCAGCACTCGCGCCCAGGGTTCCTATGGCTACACCTTC
>TRBV20-1|.|TRBD1|TRBJ2-5
CRVPGGYQETQYF
TGCAGGGTACCAGGGGGCTACCAAGAGACCCAGTACTTC
>TRBV12-3/TRBV12-4|few|.|TRBJ2-1
CASSPIGQLYSRLGDNEQFF
TGTGCCAGCAGTCCCATTGGGCAGCTATACTCAAGACTAGGGGACAATGAGCAGTTCTTC
>TRBV5-1|few|.|TRBJ2-1
CASSLQEGGSYNEQFF
TGCGCCAGCAGCTTGCAAGAAGGAGGCTCCTACAATGAGCAGTTCTTC
>TRBV7-9|few|TRBD1|TRBJ2-5
CASSWTGMETQYF
TGTGCCAGCAGCTGGACAGGGATGGAGACCCAGTACTTC
>TRBV7-2|.|TRBD2|TRBJ2-3
CASSLLAGGLTDTQYF
TGTGCCAGCAGCTTGCTAGCGGGGGGGCTGACAGATACGCAGTATTTT
>TRBV5-1|.|TRBD1|TRBJ1-6
CASSLTGTVQSPLHF
TGCGCCAGCAGCTTGACCGGGACAGTGCAATCACCCCTCCACTTT
>TRBV19|.|.|TRBJ1-5
CASSIEWTDWGPQHF
TGTGCCAGTAGTATAGAGTGGACAGATTGGGGACCCCAGCATTTT
>TRBV5-1|few|TRBD2|TRBJ2-1
CASSLGLAGEYNEQFF
TGCGCCAGCAGCTTGGGACTAGCGGGGGAGTACAATGAGCAGTTCTTC
>TRBV7-9|.|TRBD1|TRBJ1-2
CASSSDRINYGYTF
TGTGCCAGCAGCTCGGACAGGATAAACTATGGCTACACCTTC
>TRBV6-5|few|.|TRBJ1-5
CASSYVEGGQPQHF
TGTGCCAGCAGTTACGTGGAAGGAGGTCAGCCCCAGCATTTT
>TRBV7-9|.|.|TRBJ2-3
CASSLVYNPSTDTQYF
TGTGCCAGCAGCTTAGTTTATAACCCTAGCACAGATACGCAGTATTTT
>TRBV5-4|few|TRBD2|TRBJ2-5
CASSFSGPAGEETQYF
TGTGCCAGCAGCTTCTCCGGACCAGCGGGGGAAGAGACCCAGTACTTC
>TRBV11-2|few|TRBD1|TRBJ1-1
CASSTAGTGVWDTEAFF
TGTGCCAGCAGCACCGCCGGTACAGGGGTTTGGGACACTGAAGCTTTCTTT
>TRBV2|.|.|TRBJ1-5
CASSSSGYGDQPQHF
TGTGCCAGCTCTTCAAGTGGGTATGGTGATCAGCCCCAGCATTTT
>TRBV9|few|.|TRBJ1-1
CASSIRPRDLFRSFF
TGTGCCAGCAGCATACGCCCCCGGGACCTTTTTCGGTCTTTCTTT
>TRBV20-1|.|TRBD1|TRBJ1-1
CSAPPGQGIAMNTEAFF
TGCAGTGCTCCCCCGGGACAGGGTATAGCAATGAACACTGAAGCTTTCTTT
>TRBV29-1|once|.|TRBJ1-2
CSVVQGHGYTF
TGCAGCGTTGTACAGGGACATGGCTACACCTTC
>TRBV29-1|.|TRBD1|TRBJ2-3
CSVWDRGADTQYF
TGCAGCGTCTGGGACAGGGGGGCAGATACGCAGTATTTT
>TRBV12-3/TRBV12-4|few|TRBD1|TRBJ1-2
CASSLETGVLLGYTF
TGTGCCAGCAGTTTAGAGACAGGGGTTTTGCTTGGCTACACCTTC
>TRBV4-1|.|TRBD1|TRBJ2-5
CASSPRQGAGGETQYF
TGCGCCAGCAGCCCACGACAGGGGGCTGGCGGAGAGACCCAGTACTTC
>TRBV7-8|.|TRBD1|TRBJ2-7
CASSPSPGQGSYEQYF
TGTGCCAGCAGCCCGAGTCCGGGACAGGGATCCTACGAGCAGTACTTC
>TRBV4-3|.|TRBD1|TRBJ2-7
CASSQDPGQGSYEQYF
TGCGCCAGCAGCCAAGATCCTGGACAGGGCTCTTACGAGCAGTACTTC
>TRBV5-5|.|.|TRBJ1-4
CASSLVGHRNEKLFF
TGTGCCAGCAGCTTGGTAGGCCACCGTAATGAAAAACTGTTTTTT
>TRBV12-3/TRBV12-4|once|.|TRBJ2-5
CASSLIDGETQYF
TGTGCCAGCAGCTTAATAGATGGGGAGACCCAGTACTTC
>TRBV6-5|.|.|TRBJ2-7
CASKLSGAAGYEQYF
TGTGCCAGCAAACTGTCGGGGGCTGCTGGGTACGAGCAGTACTTC
>TRBV2|.|.|TRBJ2-1
CASSEWPGDEQFF
TGTGCCAGCAGTGAATGGCCGGGGGATGAGCAGTTCTTC
>TRBV2|.|.|TRBJ1-6
CASSDRGFNSPLHF
TGTGCCAGCAGTGATAGGGGGTTCAATTCACCCCTCCACTTT
>TRBV12-3/TRBV12-4|few|.|TRBJ1-2
CASSLDPSRYTF
TGTGCCAGCAGTTTAGATCCGTCTCGCTACACCTTC
>TRBV3-1|.|.|TRBJ2-5
CASSGERQTQYF
TGTGCCAGCAGCGGGGAGCGTCAGACCCAGTACTTC